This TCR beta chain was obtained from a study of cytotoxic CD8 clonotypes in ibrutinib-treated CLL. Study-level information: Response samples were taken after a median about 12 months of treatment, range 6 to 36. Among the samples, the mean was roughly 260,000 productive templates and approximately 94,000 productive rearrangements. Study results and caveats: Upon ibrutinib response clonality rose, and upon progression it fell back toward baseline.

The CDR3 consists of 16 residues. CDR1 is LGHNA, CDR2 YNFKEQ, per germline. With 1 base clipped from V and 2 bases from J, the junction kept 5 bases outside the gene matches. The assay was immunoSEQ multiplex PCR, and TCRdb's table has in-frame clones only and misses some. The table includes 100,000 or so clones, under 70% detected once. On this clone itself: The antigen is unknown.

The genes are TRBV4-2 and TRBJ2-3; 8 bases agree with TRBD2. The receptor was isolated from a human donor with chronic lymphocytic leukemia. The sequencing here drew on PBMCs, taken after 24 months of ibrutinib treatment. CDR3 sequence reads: CASSQGNSGATDTQYF. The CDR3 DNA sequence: TGTGCCAGCAGCCAAGGAAATAGCGGGGCCACAGATACGCAGTATTTT.